At least ten counts were recorded for the clone carrying this T cell receptor (beta chain). The sample's time point: sample taken at primary tumor resection. The study sequenced unsorted whole RNA from tumor, nontumor lung or frozen PBMC. Germline CDR1 and CDR2: SNHLY and FYNNEI. Trimming cost V 7 bases and J 1 base, with 13 bases left between them. This CDR3 is 14 amino acids long. The sample is drawn from a study of spatial heterogeneity in lung cancer. TCRdb processed the 5' RACE reads anew with MiXCR; each CDR3 protein has one entry. Among over 14,000 distinct CDR3 sequences listed, around 10% were seen once.

This sequence originates from a male donor with early-stage non-small cell lung cancer. The chain recombines TRBV2 with TRBJ2-5, with TRBD2 as a possible D gene (6 bases). The starting material was PBMCs, obtained at surgery. The CDR3 loop is CASTPRGSQETQYF. The CDR3 DNA sequence: TGTGCCAGCACCCCCCGGGGGAGCCAAGAGACCCAGTACTTC.